This is a list of T cell receptor beta chains from one sample in a study of blood T cell repertoires in COVID-19. TCRdb keeps only in-frame clones here, not all; method: immunoSEQ multiplex PCR. The repertoire holds about 140,000 clones, 75% to 85% seen once, with roughly 4.7% in the top ten. Input material: peripheral blood. The receptors come from a woman at least 80 years old with active or convalescent COVID-19. Both conserved end residues are trimmed from each CDR3. The order of the fields is clone size, V gene, CDR3 protein. Clone size is given for some rows only: seen once, a few or many times, or a class if the clone is expanded.

>.|TRBV5-8
ASSWRRTGGMNTEAF
>.|TRBV4-2
ASSQDLFPGVGNTGELF
>.|TRBV2
ASSSGGSREQF
>.|TRBV10-3
AISGTSGLQETQY
>few|TRBV29-1
SVDRGGGYTEAF
>once|TRBV2
ASSRDRGSSGNTIY
>many|TRBV5-1
ASRGQMSGYEQY
>.|TRBV7-9
ASSLDRGGDTQY
>.|TRBV11-2
ASSRALRQGRETQY
>.|TRBV3-1/TRBV3-2
ASSQGDSGGVNNEQF
>.|TRBV5-1
ASSSQRGGGYEQY
>.|TRBV27
ASSLSGGRNTEAF
>.|TRBV11-2
ASSLGERGVFYNEQF
>.|TRBV5-1
ASSLGDRMDTQY
>few|TRBV7-2
ASRKAPAITGELF
>.|TRBV5-6
ASSLQGRGYEQY
>.|TRBV30
AWKSERGILYGYT
>few|TRBV9
ASSDHRGYNEQF
>few|TRBV19
ASSKRATYSNQPQH
>.|TRBV5-1
ASSFPPGTGNTEAF
>.|TRBV3-1/TRBV3-2
ASSHAAGGQSTRETQY
>.|TRBV28
ASRTGQNNQPQH
>.|TRBV6-1
ASSQDRGIVNTEAF
>.|TRBV3-1/TRBV3-2
ASSQTSGAQY
>once|TRBV7-9
ASSLVIEDGYT
>.|TRBV10-3
AISELTGGSAF
>.|TRBV4-3
ASSQVRTSLGAF
>.|TRBV4-2
ASSPPEGRGGEKLF
>.|TRBV7-2
ASSLGALSPYNEQF
>.|TRBV7-2
ASSPRGRGRFTEAF
>.|TRBV12-3/TRBV12-4
ASRPGTGAAF
>.|TRBV24-1
ATSDERGEKLF
>few|TRBV28
ASRQQNTEAF
>.|TRBV18
ASSGPPGQENTGELF
>once|TRBV27
ASSLGSEYEQY
>few|TRBV24-1
ATSTGYGYT
>.|TRBV2
ASSEEDSYNEQF
>once|TRBV2
ASKKQGLSGNTIY
>.|TRBV20-1
SASRLAGNEQF
>.|TRBV7-3
ASSLDWTGRNTEAF